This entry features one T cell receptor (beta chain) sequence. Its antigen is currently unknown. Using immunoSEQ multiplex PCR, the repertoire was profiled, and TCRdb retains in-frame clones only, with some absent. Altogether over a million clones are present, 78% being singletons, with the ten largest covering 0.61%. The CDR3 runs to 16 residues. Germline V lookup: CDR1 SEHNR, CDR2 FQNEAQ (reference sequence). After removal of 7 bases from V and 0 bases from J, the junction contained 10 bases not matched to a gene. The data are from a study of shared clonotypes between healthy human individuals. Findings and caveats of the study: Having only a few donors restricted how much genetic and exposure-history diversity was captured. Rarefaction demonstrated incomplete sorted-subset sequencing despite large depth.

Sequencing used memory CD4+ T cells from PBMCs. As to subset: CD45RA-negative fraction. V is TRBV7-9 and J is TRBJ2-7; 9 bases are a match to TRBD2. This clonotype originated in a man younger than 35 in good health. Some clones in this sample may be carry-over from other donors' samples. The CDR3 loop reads CASTTWTSAISYEQYF. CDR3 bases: TGTGCCAGCACGACTTGGACTAGCGCAATCTCCTACGAGCAGTACTTC.